This TCR beta chain was profiled in a study of blood T cell repertoires in COVID-19. CDR1 LNHDA and CDR2 SQIVND come from the germline V gene (reference sequence). This CDR3 has 14 amino acids. The V and J ends lost 3 bases and 7 bases, in that order; junction bases with no gene match: 4. Profiled with immunoSEQ multiplex PCR; TCRdb holds only in-frame clones, not every one. The sample lists 150,000 or so clones, just under 85% occurring once. This clonotype originated in a man aged 50-59 years who had recovered from COVID-19. The chain links TRBV19 to TRBJ2-7; TRBD1 matches 12 bases. Sequenced input: PBMCs or T cells enriched from blood (not recorded which). The CDR3 nucleotides read TGTGCCAGTAGTATCCGGGACAGGGGGCATGAGCAGTACTTC. It yields the protein CASSIRDRGHEQYF.